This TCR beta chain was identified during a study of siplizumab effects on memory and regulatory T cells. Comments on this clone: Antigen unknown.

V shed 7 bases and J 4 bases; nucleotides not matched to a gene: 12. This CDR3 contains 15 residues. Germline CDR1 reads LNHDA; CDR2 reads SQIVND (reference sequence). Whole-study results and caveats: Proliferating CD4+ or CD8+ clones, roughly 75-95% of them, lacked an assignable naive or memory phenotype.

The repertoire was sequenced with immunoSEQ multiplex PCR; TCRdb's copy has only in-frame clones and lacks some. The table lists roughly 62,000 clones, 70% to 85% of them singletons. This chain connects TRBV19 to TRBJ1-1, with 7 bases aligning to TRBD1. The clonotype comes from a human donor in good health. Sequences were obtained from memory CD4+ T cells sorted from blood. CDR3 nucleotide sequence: TGTGCCAGTATCCCGGGACAGCGATCGTCCACTGAAGCTTTCTTT. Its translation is CASIPGQRSSTEAFF.